This entry describes one T cell receptor beta chain. The sample is drawn from a study of T cell responses to AZD1222 COVID-19 vaccine. Germline assignment: CDR1 MDHEN and CDR2 SYDVKM. Trimming at V came to 6 bases and at J to 3 bases, leaving 3 bases not matched to a gene. The CDR3 runs 16 residues. Profiling relied on immunoSEQ multiplex PCR, and the TCRdb table lists in-frame clones only, not all of them. This sample has 140,000 to 150,000 clones; around 83% occur once, and the top ten carry roughly 4.3%. V is TRBV28 and J is TRBJ2-6, with 12 bases aligning to TRBD1. This receptor was taken from an adult in good health. Specimen: peripheral blood, collected on day 0 of MenACWY control vaccination. CDR3 sequence (DNA): TGTGCCAGCAGCGGGACAGGGGGCGGTGGGGCCAACGTCCTGACTTTC. Its translation is CASSGTGGGGANVLTF.